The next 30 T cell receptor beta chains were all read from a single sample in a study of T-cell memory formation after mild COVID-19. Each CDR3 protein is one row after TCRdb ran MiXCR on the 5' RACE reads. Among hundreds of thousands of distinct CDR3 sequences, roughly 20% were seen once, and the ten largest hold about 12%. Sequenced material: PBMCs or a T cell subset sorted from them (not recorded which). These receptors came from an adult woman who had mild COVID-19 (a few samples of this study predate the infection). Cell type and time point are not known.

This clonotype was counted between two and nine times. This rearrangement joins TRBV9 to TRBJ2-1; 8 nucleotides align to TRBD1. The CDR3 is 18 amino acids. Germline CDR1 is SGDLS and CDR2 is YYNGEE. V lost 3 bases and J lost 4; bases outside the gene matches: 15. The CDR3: CASSATQGAVGFYNEQFF. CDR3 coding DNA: TGTGCCAGCAGCGCTACTCAGGGGGCGGTAGGTTTTTACAATGAGCAGTTCTTC.

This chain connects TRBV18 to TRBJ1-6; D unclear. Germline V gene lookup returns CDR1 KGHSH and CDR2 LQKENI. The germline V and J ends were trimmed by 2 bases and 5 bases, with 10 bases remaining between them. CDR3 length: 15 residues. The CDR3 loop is CASSPGTPNNSPLHF. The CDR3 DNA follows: TGTGCCAGCTCACCAGGAACACCAAATAATTCACCCCTCCACTTT.

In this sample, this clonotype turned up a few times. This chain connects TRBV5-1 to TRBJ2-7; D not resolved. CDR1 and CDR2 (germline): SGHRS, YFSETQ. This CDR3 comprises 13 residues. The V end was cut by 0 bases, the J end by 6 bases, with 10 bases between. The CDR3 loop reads CASSLGYPSEQYF. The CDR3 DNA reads TGCGCCAGCAGCTTGGGATACCCTAGCGAGCAGTACTTC.

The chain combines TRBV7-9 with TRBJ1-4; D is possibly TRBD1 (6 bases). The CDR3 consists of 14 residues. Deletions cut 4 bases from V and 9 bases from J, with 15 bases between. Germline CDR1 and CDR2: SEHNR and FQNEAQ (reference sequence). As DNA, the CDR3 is TGTGCCAGCAGCTCTGGGCGGGGGCAGCAAAAACTGTTTTTT. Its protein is CASSSGRGQQKLFF.

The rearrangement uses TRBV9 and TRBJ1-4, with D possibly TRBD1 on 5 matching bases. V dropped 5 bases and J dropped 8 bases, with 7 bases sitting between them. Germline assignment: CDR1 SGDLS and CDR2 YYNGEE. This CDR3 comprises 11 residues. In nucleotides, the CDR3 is TGTGCCAGCAGGGGGGGGGAAAAACTGTTTTTT. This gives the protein CASRGGEKLFF.

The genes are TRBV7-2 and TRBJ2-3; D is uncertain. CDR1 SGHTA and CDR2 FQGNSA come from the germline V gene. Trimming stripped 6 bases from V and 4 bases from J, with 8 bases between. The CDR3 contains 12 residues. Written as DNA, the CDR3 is TGTGCCAGCAGTTATACGGCAGATACGCAGTATTTT. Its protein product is CASSYTADTQYF.

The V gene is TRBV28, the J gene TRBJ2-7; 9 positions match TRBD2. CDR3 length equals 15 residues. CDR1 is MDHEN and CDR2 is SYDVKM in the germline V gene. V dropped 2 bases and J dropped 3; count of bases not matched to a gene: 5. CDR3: CASSLALAGIYEQYF. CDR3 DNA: TGTGCCAGCAGTTTAGCCCTAGCGGGGATCTACGAGCAGTACTTC.

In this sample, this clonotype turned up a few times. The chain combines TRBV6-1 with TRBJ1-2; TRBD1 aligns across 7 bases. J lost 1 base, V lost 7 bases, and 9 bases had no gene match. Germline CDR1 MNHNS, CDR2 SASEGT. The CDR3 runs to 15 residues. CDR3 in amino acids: CASNPGQTINYGYTF. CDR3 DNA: TGTGCCAGCAACCCGGGACAGACTATTAACTATGGCTACACCTTC.

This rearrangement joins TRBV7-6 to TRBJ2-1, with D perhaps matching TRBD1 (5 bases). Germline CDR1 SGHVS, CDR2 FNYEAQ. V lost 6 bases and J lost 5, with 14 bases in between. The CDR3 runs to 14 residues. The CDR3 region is CASSSVTENNEQFF. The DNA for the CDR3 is TGTGCCAGCAGTTCAGTGACAGAAAACAATGAGCAGTTCTTC.

The CDR3 region is CASSHPALGLGGIDQETQYF. The CDR3 DNA reads as TGCGCCAGCAGCCACCCCGCTCTTGGACTTGGGGGGATAGACCAAGAGACCCAGTACTTC. The genes are TRBV4-1 and TRBJ2-5; D is possibly TRBD2 (6 bases). In germline, CDR1 is MGHRA, CDR2 YSYEKL. The CDR3 consists of 20 residues. V was trimmed by 3 bases and J by 0 bases, leaving 26 bases between them.

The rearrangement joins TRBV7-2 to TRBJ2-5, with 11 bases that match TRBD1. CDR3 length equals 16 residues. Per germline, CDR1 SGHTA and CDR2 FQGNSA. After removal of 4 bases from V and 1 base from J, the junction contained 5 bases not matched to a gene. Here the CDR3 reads CASSSGTGGGQETQYF. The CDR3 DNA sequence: TGTGCCAGCAGCTCAGGGACAGGGGGTGGCCAAGAGACCCAGTACTTC.

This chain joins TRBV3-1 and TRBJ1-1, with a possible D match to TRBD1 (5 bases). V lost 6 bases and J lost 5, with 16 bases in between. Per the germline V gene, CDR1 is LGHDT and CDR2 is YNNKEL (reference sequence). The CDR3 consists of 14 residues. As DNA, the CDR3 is TGTGCCAGCAGTAAAATTCAGGGAGGGACTGAAGCTTTCTTT. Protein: CASSKIQGGTEAFF.

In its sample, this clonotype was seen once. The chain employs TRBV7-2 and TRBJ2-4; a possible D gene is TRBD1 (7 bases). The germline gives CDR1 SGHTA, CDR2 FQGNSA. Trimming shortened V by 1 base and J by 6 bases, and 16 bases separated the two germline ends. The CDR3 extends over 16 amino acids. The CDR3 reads CASSLEAGGSGNIQYF. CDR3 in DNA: TGTGCCAGCAGCTTAGAGGCAGGGGGGTCCGGAAACATTCAGTACTTC. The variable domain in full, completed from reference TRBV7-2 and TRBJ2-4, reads GAGVSQSPSNKVTEKGKDVELRCDPISGHTALYWYRQSLGQGLEFLIYFQGNSAPDKSGLPSDRFSAERTGGSVSTLTIQRTQQEDSAVYLCASSLEAGGSGNIQYFGAGTRLSVL.

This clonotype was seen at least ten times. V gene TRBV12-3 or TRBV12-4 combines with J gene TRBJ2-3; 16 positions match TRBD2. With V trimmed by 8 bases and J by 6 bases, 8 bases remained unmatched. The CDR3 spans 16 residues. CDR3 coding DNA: TGTGCCAGCGGGCCGGGACTAGCGGGGGGGCCCGATACGCAGTATTTT. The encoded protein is CASGPGLAGGPDTQYF.

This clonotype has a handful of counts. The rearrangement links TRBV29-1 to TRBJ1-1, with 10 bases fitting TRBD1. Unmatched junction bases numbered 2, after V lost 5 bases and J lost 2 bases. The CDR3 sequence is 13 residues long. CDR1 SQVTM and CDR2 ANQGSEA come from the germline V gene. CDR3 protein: CSVRTGGNTEAFF. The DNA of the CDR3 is TGCAGCGTTCGGACAGGGGGAAACACTGAAGCTTTCTTT.

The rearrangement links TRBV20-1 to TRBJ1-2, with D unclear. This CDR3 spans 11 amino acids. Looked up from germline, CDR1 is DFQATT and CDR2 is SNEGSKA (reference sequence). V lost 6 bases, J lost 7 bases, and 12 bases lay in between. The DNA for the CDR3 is TGCAGTGCGTTTCGGGAGGGTGGCTACACCTTC. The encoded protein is CSAFREGGYTF.

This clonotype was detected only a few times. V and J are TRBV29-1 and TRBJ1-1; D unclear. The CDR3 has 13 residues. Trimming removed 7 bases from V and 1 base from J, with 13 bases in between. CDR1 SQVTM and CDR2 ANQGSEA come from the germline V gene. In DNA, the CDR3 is TGCAGCGCCCGGCACAGTAAGAACACTGAAGCTTTCTTT. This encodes CSARHSKNTEAFF.

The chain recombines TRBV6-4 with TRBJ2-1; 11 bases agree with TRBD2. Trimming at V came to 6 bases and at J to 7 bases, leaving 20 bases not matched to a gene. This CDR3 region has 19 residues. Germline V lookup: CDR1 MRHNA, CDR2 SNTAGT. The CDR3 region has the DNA TGTGCCAGCAGCGGAGAGGCCAGAGTAGCGGGAGGGGCAGGGAATGAGCAGTTCTTC. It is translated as CASSGEARVAGGAGNEQFF.

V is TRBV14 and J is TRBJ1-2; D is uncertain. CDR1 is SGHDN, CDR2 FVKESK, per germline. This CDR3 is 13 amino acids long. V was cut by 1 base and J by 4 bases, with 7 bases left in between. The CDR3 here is CASSQGRIYGYTF. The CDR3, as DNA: TGTGCCAGCAGCCAAGGACGGATCTATGGCTACACCTTC.

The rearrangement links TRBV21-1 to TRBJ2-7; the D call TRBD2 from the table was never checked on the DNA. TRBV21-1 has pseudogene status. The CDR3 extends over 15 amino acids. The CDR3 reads CASSKEGGVKDEQYF. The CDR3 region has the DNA TGTGCCAGCAGCAAAGAGGGAGGAGTTAAGGACGAGCAGTACTTC.

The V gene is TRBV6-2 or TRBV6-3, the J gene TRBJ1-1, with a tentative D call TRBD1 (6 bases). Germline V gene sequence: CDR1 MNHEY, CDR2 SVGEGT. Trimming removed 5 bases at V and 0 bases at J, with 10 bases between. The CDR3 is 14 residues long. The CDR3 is CASSDNRVNTEAFF. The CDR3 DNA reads TGTGCCAGCAGTGACAACAGGGTGAACACTGAAGCTTTCTTT.

The CDR3: CASSQDLGQRREETQYF. The CDR3 DNA follows: TGTGCCAGCAGCCAAGATTTGGGACAGCGAAGGGAAGAGACCCAGTACTTC. The chain recombines TRBV4-2 with TRBJ2-5; 7 bases are a match to TRBD1. Germline trimming cut 0 bases from V and 3 bases from J; bases unmatched to any gene: 10. The length of the CDR3 is 17 residues. Germline V gives CDR1 LGHNA, CDR2 YNFKEQ.

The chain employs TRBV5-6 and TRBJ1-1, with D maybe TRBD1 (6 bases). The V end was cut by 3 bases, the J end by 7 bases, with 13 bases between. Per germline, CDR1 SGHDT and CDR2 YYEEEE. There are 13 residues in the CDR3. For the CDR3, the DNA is TGTGCCAGCAGCTGGGGAGGGGGAGGTGAAGCTTTCTTT. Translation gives CASSWGGGGEAFF.

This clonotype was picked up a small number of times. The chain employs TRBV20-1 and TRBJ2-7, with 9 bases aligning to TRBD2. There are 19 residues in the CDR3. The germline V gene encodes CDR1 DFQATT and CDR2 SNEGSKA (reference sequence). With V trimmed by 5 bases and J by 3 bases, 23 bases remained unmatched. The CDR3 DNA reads TGCAGTGCTGGGGGCTACCAGCGGGAGGCCCTCGATTGGAGCTACGAGCAGTACTTC. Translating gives CSAGGYQREALDWSYEQYF.

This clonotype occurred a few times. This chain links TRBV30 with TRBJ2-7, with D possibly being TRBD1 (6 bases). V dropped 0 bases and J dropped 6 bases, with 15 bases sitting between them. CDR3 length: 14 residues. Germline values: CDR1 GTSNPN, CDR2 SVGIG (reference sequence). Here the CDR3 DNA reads TGTGCCTGGAGTGTGGGGCAGGGGTTGGGCGAGCAGTACTTC. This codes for CAWSVGQGLGEQYF.

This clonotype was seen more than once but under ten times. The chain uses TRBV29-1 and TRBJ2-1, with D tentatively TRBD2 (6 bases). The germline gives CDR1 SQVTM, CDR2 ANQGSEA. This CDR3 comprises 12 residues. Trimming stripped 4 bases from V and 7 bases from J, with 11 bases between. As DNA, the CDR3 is TGCAGCGTTGCCGGGACTGAAAATGAGCAGTTCTTC. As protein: CSVAGTENEQFF.

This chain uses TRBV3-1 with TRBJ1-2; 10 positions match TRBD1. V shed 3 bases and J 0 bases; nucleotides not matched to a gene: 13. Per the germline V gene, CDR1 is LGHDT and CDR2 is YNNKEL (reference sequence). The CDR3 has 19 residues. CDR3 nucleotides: TGTGCCAGCAGCCATGTCTTAGCCGGGACAGGGGTGACTAACTATGGCTACACCTTC. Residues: CASSHVLAGTGVTNYGYTF.

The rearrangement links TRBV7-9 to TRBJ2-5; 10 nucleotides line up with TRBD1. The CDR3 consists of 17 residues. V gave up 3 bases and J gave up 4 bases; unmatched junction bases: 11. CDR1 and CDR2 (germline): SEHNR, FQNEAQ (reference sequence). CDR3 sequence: CASSFLSTGGNGETQYF. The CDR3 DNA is TGTGCCAGCAGCTTTCTCTCGACAGGGGGCAACGGAGAGACCCAGTACTTC.

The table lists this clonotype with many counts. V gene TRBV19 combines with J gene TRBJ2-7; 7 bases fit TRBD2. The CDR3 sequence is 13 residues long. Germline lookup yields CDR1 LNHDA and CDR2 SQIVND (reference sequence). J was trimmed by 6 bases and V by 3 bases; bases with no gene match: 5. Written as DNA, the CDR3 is TGTGCCAGTAGTATCGTCAGGGAGGGCGAGCAGTACTTC. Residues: CASSIVREGEQYF.

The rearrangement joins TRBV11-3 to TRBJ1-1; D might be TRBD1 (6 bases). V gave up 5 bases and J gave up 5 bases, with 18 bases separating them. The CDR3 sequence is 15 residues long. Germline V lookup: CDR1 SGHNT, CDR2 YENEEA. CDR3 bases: TGTGCCAGCAGCCGAGGGGTTCGGGGGGCAACTGAAGCTTTCTTT. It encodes CASSRGVRGATEAFF.